The rows below give T cell receptor beta chains drawn from one sample of a study of blood T cells in healthy people across ages. Each CDR3 protein gets one entry after TCRdb re-called the 5' RACE reads with MiXCR. Of hundreds of thousands of distinct CDR3 sequences listed, under 45% are singletons. What was sequenced was blood. All receptors derive from a man aged 60 to 69 in good health. Each CDR3 is given with its conserved first and last residue. The D gene is left open where the match is weak. Rows may omit the clone size; those that give it use once, few, many or a size class.

j_call,clone_size,d_call,v_call,cdr3_aa,cdr3_nt
TRBJ2-5,.,TRBD2,TRBV20-1,CSAALAGDFNEQYF,TGCAGTGCTGCTCTAGCGGGGGACTTCAATGAGCAGTACTTC
TRBJ2-7,few,.,TRBV18,CASSPNTLYEQYF,TGTGCCAGCTCACCAAATACTCTCTACGAGCAGTACTTC
TRBJ1-1,many,.,TRBV29-1,CSVVTAEAFF,TGCAGCGTTGTGACAGCCGAAGCTTTCTTT
TRBJ2-7,.,.,TRBV5-1,CASSLSSGDYEQYF,TGCGCCAGCAGCTTGAGTTCAGGAGACTACGAGCAGTACTTC
TRBJ2-7,.,.,TRBV5-1,CASNQGGGDNEQYF,TGCGCCAGCAACCAAGGTGGGGGCGACAATGAGCAGTACTTC
TRBJ2-3,.,.,TRBV6-5,CASSYGLGTDMQYF,TGTGCCAGCAGTTACGGACTGGGCACAGATATGCAGTATTTT
TRBJ1-1,.,.,TRBV6-1,CASAAGGVTEAFF,TGTGCCAGCGCGGCGGGGGGGGTCACTGAAGCTTTCTTT
TRBJ1-6,once,.,TRBV7-8,CASSLSSTSSNSPLHF,TGTGCCAGCAGCCTATCGTCGACCAGTTCCAATTCACCCCTCCACTTT
TRBJ2-1,.,.,TRBV18,CASSPPAGCEQFF,TGTGCCAGCTCACCACCGGCGGGCTGCGAGCAGTTCTTC
TRBJ2-3,few,TRBD2,TRBV7-9,CASTPSGNTDTQYF,TGTGCCAGCACCCCGAGCGGGAACACAGATACGCAGTATTTT
TRBJ1-5,few,TRBD1,TRBV6-5,CASSRGQGQPQHF,TGTGCCAGCAGCAGAGGACAGGGGCAGCCCCAGCATTTT
TRBJ1-2,few,TRBD1,TRBV9,CASSATGQYGMEGDGYTF,TGTGCCAGCAGCGCAACGGGACAGTATGGTATGGAAGGGGATGGCTACACCTTC
TRBJ1-5,.,TRBD1,TRBV6-2/TRBV6-3,CASSKTGEKQPQHF,TGTGCCAGCAGTAAGACAGGGGAGAAACAGCCCCAGCATTTT
TRBJ2-5,.,.,TRBV2,CASSLDLEETQYF,TGTGCCAGCAGCCTGGACCTGGAAGAGACCCAGTACTTC
TRBJ2-1,few,.,TRBV5-1,CASSSGIIGPYNEQFF,TGCGCCAGCAGCTCCGGGATCATCGGGCCCTACAATGAGCAGTTCTTC
TRBJ2-7,.,TRBD1,TRBV30,CAWQTGTGLYEQYF,TGTGCCTGGCAAACCGGGACAGGCCTTTACGAGCAGTACTTC
TRBJ2-7,.,.,TRBV18,CASSPGGKETRYF,TGTGCCAGCTCACCTGGGGGGAAAGAGACCCGGTACTTC
TRBJ2-7,.,.,TRBV18,CASSPVVGVTYEQYF,TGTGCCAGCTCACCTGTCGTTGGGGTCACCTACGAGCAGTACTTC
TRBJ2-7,.,.,TRBV5-5,CASSATPGPTYEQYF,TGTGCCAGCAGCGCTACACCGGGCCCCACCTACGAGCAGTACTTC
TRBJ1-1,few,TRBD1,TRBV20-1,CSARPLDRLNTEAFF,TGCAGTGCTAGGCCCTTGGACAGGTTGAACACTGAAGCTTTCTTT